A single sample is the source of the 5 T cell receptor beta chains below, sequenced in a study of T cell changes during pregnancy in multiple sclerosis. TCRdb's table, derived via immunoSEQ multiplex PCR, lists solely in-frame clones and lacks some. This table has approximately 45,000 clones, around 93% appearing once. Sequenced material: CD8+ T cells from peripheral blood mononuclear cells, taken in the second trimester of pregnancy. These receptors were obtained from a female donor with multiple sclerosis, enrolled in a pregnancy study.

V usage is TRBV6-1 and J usage is TRBJ2-1, with TRBD1 matching 7 bases. The CDR3 loop spans 12 amino acids. Germline CDR1 MNHNS, CDR2 SASEGT. Trimming cost V 7 bases and J 8 bases; bases outside gene matches: 5. The CDR3 DNA is TGTGCCAGCATTGACAGGGTCGATGAGCAGTTCTTC. Protein sequence: CASIDRVDEQFF.

J is TRBJ2-1 and V is TRBV7-3, with 14 bases lining up with TRBD2. Germline-derived CDR1 and CDR2 are SGHTA and FQGTGA. The CDR3 sequence is 17 residues long. Trimming at V came to 1 base and at J to 10 bases, leaving 9 bases not matched to a gene. The CDR3, as DNA: TGTGCCAGCAGCTTAAGCCCGACTAGCGGGGGGGATATGGAGCAGTTCTTC. This gives the protein CASSLSPTSGGDMEQFF.

The rearrangement uses TRBV13 and TRBJ1-4; TRBD1 is a possible D gene (5 bases). The CDR3 runs 15 residues. Looked up from germline, CDR1 is PRHDT and CDR2 is FYEKMQ (reference sequence). Trimming stripped 5 bases from V and 6 bases from J, with 16 bases between. This CDR3 is CASSVEGTPHEKLFF. In DNA form, the CDR3 reads TGTGCCAGCAGCGTGGAGGGGACCCCTCATGAAAAACTGTTTTTT.

The rearrangement links TRBV5-6 to TRBJ1-2; weak D call: TRBD1 (6 bases). V was clipped by 5 bases and J by 4 bases, with 9 bases between them. Germline values: CDR1 SGHDT, CDR2 YYEEEE. The CDR3 is 12 amino acids. CDR3 sequence reads: CASSTGLYGYTF. The CDR3 coding sequence is TGTGCCAGCAGTACAGGGCTCTATGGCTACACCTTC. The variable domain in full, completed from reference TRBV5-6 and TRBJ1-2, reads DAGVTQSPTHLIKTRGQQVTLRCSPKSGHDTVSWYQQALGQGPQFIFQYYEEEERQRGNFPDRFSGHQFPNYSSELNVNALLLGDSALYLCASSTGLYGYTFGSGTRLTVV.

The rearrangement joins TRBV7-3 to TRBJ2-7; the match to TRBD1 covers 7 bases. Germline V gene lookup returns CDR1 SGHTA and CDR2 FQGTGA. The CDR3 covers 15 residues. J lost 1 base, V lost 4 bases, and 7 bases had no gene match. The DNA for the CDR3 is TGTGCCAGCAGCTACCCGGACAGGATATCCTACGAGCAGTACTTC. Translated, it gives CASSYPDRISYEQYF.